This T cell receptor beta chain was captured in a study of shared clonotypes between healthy human individuals. Study-level findings and limits: Sampling covered blood only; tissue repertoires likely differ. Richness estimates generally favored naive over memory subsets.

Naive CD8 populations comprised CD45RO-negative cells positively selected for CCR7, excluding terminally differentiated effector memory CD45RA+ cells. In regard to this clone: The antigen is unknown.

Trimming pared 3 bases from V and 3 bases from J, leaving 12 bases between. The length of the CDR3 is 14 residues. Germline V CDR1 and CDR2: KGHSH, LQKENI. Data came from immunoSEQ multiplex PCR; TCRdb stores just in-frame clones and leaves some out. The sample includes 1.5 million to 2.5 million clones, about 95% seen only once; the top ten take roughly 1.2%. The rearrangement links TRBV18 to TRBJ2-7, with a possible D match to TRBD2 (5 bases). Specimen: naive CD8+ T cells sorted from blood. The source is a man younger than 35 in good health. CDR3 sequence (DNA): TGTGCCAGCTCACCGGACTCCACCTACTACGAGCAGTACTTC. Residues: CASSPDSTYYEQYF.